Listed below are T cell receptor beta chains from one sample, sequenced in a study of regulatory T cells in long-lasting Graves disease. TCRdb used MiXCR to reprocess the multiplex PCR reads, holding one entry per CDR3 protein. Altogether fewer than 500,000 distinct CDR3 sequences are present, about 17% being singletons, with the ten largest covering more than 9%. These data were also filed under a second study, of T cells in Graves' hyperthyroidism and ophthalmopathy.

The input for sequencing was peripheral blood mononuclear cells (PBMCs), taken at new diagnosis, from a patient treated with antithyroid drugs. The receptors come from a man in his forties with Graves disease. The CDR3 runs from the conserved cysteine through the conserved F or W. The D gene is left open where the match is weak. Clone size is not always given. Where it is, it says once, few, many or a class for expanded clones.

j_call: TRBJ2-7; v_call: TRBV20-1; d_call: -; clone_size: many; cdr3_nt: TGCAGTGCCGCCGAGAGCTCCTACGAGCAGTACTTC; cdr3_aa: CSAAESSYEQYF
j_call: TRBJ2-2; v_call: TRBV6-9; d_call: -; clone_size: many; cdr3_nt: TGTGCCAGCAGTTACTTCGGCCCTTCGACGACAAACACCGGGGAGCTGTTTTTT; cdr3_aa: CASSYFGPSTTNTGELFF
j_call: TRBJ1-3; v_call: TRBV25-1; d_call: -; clone_size: -; cdr3_nt: TGTGTCAGCAGTGAGGAGAGAACTGGAAACACCATATATTTT; cdr3_aa: CVSSEERTGNTIYF
j_call: TRBJ2-6; v_call: TRBV7-3; d_call: TRBD1; clone_size: many; cdr3_nt: TGTGCCAGCAGCTTACAGCTGACAGGGGTTGGGGCCAACGTCCTGACTTTC; cdr3_aa: CASSLQLTGVGANVLTF
j_call: TRBJ2-1; v_call: TRBV6-5; d_call: TRBD2; clone_size: -; cdr3_nt: TGTGCCAGCAGCGGACTAGCGGGAGTTAGTCGTGGGCAGTTCTTC; cdr3_aa: CASSGLAGVSRGQFF
j_call: TRBJ1-2; v_call: TRBV3-1; d_call: TRBD1; clone_size: many; cdr3_nt: TGTGCCAGCAGCCAAGACAACAGGGGGTATGGCTACACCTTC; cdr3_aa: CASSQDNRGYGYTF
j_call: TRBJ2-1; v_call: TRBV20-1; d_call: TRBD2; clone_size: -; cdr3_nt: TGCAGTGCCGATACTCCCACTAGCGCACCCTACAATGAGCAGTTCTTC; cdr3_aa: CSADTPTSAPYNEQFF
j_call: TRBJ2-3; v_call: TRBV25-1; d_call: TRBD2; clone_size: few; cdr3_nt: TGTGCCAGCACCAGCGGGGTGTTCACAGATACGCAGTATTTT; cdr3_aa: CASTSGVFTDTQYF
j_call: TRBJ2-7; v_call: TRBV2; d_call: -; clone_size: once; cdr3_nt: TGTGCCAGCAGTGGGCAGGGTTGGTCCTACGAGCAGTACTTC; cdr3_aa: CASSGQGWSYEQYF
j_call: TRBJ2-1; v_call: TRBV6-2/TRBV6-3; d_call: -; clone_size: -; cdr3_nt: TGTGCCAGCAGTTACTCAGGCGGGACCCCCTACAATGGGCAGTTCTTC; cdr3_aa: CASSYSGGTPYNGQFF
j_call: TRBJ2-2; v_call: TRBV11-2; d_call: TRBD1; clone_size: many; cdr3_nt: TGTGCCAGCAGCCTCCGGACAGGGCCGAACACCGGGGAGCTGTTTTTT; cdr3_aa: CASSLRTGPNTGELFF
j_call: TRBJ1-1; v_call: TRBV28; d_call: -; clone_size: many; cdr3_nt: TGTGCCAGCAAGCCAGGGTTTTTGACTGAAGCTTTCTTT; cdr3_aa: CASKPGFLTEAFF
j_call: TRBJ1-1; v_call: TRBV29-1; d_call: TRBD1; clone_size: few; cdr3_nt: TGCAGCGTAGTCAGACAGGGGAGGGAAGCTTTCTTT; cdr3_aa: CSVVRQGREAFF
j_call: TRBJ1-5; v_call: TRBV7-3; d_call: -; clone_size: few; cdr3_nt: TGTGCCAGCAGCGTCCCCTGGGAACCTTATCAGCCCCAGCATTTT; cdr3_aa: CASSVPWEPYQPQHF
j_call: TRBJ1-2; v_call: TRBV6-5; d_call: TRBD1; clone_size: many; cdr3_nt: TGTGCCAGCAGTTACGAAGACAGGGTATTCTATGGCTACACCTTC; cdr3_aa: CASSYEDRVFYGYTF
j_call: TRBJ2-5; v_call: TRBV28; d_call: TRBD1; clone_size: few; cdr3_nt: TGTGCCGGCAGTCTGACAGGGGGCCAAGAGACCCAGTACTTC; cdr3_aa: CAGSLTGGQETQYF
j_call: TRBJ2-1; v_call: TRBV2; d_call: -; clone_size: many; cdr3_nt: TGTGCCAGCCCCCTTAGCGGAGGGGGGTACAATGAGCAGTTCTTC; cdr3_aa: CASPLSGGGYNEQFF
j_call: TRBJ1-5; v_call: TRBV12-3/TRBV12-4; d_call: -; clone_size: many; cdr3_nt: TGTGCCAGCAGTTTAACTAAGGGGAACAATCAGCCCCAGCATTTT; cdr3_aa: CASSLTKGNNQPQHF